The 5 T cell receptor beta chains given below trace back to one sample, sequenced in a study of CD4 T cells in relation to SARS-CoV-2 and coronaviruses. Before the COVID-19 pandemic, during about 2010-2018, CD4+ T cells were taken from unexposed donors. The cells were cultured for about 10 days before CD4+ T cells were isolated. Libraries were prepared by immunoSEQ multiplex PCR; TCRdb keeps only in-frame clonotypes and omits some of them. The table includes 20,000 to 25,000 clones, 76% detected once. Their antigens are not known. The sample was CD4+ T cells from PBMCs, cultured in vitro. Receptors originate from a human donor in good health.

The chain has TRBV6-4 and TRBJ2-3; D may be TRBD2 (6 bases). The germline V gene encodes CDR1 MRHNA and CDR2 SNTAGT. Deletions cut 6 bases from V and 2 bases from J, with 12 bases between. This CDR3 has 14 amino acids. CDR3 DNA sequence: TGTGCCAGCAGCCGCGGGGAACCCACAGATACGCAGTATTTT. Protein: CASSRGEPTDTQYF.

J is TRBJ2-2 and V is TRBV5-8; 13 positions match TRBD2. This CDR3 contains 18 residues. CDR1 SGHTS and CDR2 YDEGEE come from the germline V gene. The J segment lost 7 bases and the V segment lost 0 bases, leaving 9 bases of the junction unmatched. The CDR3 coding sequence is TGTGCCAGCAGCTTGGCTCGGACTAGCGGGAGTGAGGTCGGGGAGCTGTTTTTT. The encoded protein is CASSLARTSGSEVGELFF.

This clone was recorded a few times. V gene TRBV11-3 combines with J gene TRBJ1-5; D may be TRBD1 (5 bases). The germline gives CDR1 SGHNT, CDR2 YENEEA. The length of the CDR3 is 17 residues. Trimming took off 2 bases at V and 0 bases at J, with 14 bases between the two ends. The CDR3 loop reads CASSLLMAGSSNQPQHF. The CDR3 bases are TGTGCCAGCAGCTTACTAATGGCAGGGAGTAGCAATCAGCCCCAGCATTTT.

The chain employs TRBV12-2 and TRBJ2-3; whether TRBD2, the table's D call, matches the DNA was not checked. TRBV12-2 is annotated as a pseudogene. The CDR3 is made up of 18 amino acids. The chain's CDR3 is CASRPPGADREGTDTQYF. The CDR3 region has the DNA TGTGCAAGTCGCCCCCCAGGCGCTGACCGGGAGGGCACAGATACGCAGTATTTT.

The rearrangement links TRBV28 to TRBJ1-5; D is undetermined. The V and J ends lost 5 bases and 2 bases respectively, with 16 bases between them. In germline, CDR1 is MDHEN, CDR2 SYDVKM. The CDR3 covers 16 residues. Here the CDR3 DNA reads TGTGCCAGCAGTATGGAGGGTTTAGGTGGCAATCAGCCCCAGCATTTT. Its translation is CASSMEGLGGNQPQHF.